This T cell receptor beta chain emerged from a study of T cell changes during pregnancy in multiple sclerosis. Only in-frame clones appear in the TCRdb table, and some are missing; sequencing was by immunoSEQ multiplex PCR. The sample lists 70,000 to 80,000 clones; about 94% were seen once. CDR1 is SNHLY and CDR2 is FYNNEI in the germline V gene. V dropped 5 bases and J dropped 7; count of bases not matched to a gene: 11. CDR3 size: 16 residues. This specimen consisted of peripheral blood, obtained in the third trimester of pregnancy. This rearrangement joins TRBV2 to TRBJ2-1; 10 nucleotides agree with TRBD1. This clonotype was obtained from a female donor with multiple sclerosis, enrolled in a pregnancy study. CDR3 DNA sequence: TGTGCCAGCAGTCCCGTTCCGGGACAGGGGATGAATGAGCAGTTCTTC. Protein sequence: CASSPVPGQGMNEQFF.